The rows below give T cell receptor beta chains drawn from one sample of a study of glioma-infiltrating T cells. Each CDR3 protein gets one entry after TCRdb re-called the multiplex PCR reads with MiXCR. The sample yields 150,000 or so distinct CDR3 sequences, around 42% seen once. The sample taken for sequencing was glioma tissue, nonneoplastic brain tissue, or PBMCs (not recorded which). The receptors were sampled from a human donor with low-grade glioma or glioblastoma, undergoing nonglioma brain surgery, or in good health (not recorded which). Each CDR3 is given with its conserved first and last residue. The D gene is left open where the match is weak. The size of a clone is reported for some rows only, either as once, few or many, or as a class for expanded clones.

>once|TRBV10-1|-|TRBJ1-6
CASSDQGSPLHF
TGCGCCAGCAGTGACCAGGGGTCACCCCTCCACTTT
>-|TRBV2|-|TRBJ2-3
CASSYGLTTTQYF
TGTGCCAGCAGCTACGGACTAACCACTACGCAGTATTTT
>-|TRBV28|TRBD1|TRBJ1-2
CATTRTGGALYMGYTF
TGTGCCACCACCCGGACAGGGGGCGCCCTGTATATGGGCTACACCTTC
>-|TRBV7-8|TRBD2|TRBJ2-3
CASSGGLAGITDTQYF
TGTGCCAGCAGCGGAGGACTAGCGGGGATCACAGATACGCAGTATTTT
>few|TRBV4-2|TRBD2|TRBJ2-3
CASSQGLAGGADTQYF
TGTGCCAGCAGCCAAGGACTAGCGGGAGGTGCAGATACGCAGTATTTT
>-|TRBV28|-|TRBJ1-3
CASSIQGLSPFF
TGTGCCAGCAGTATACAGGGCCTCAGCCCCTTTTTT
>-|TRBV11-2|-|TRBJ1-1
CASSLDFGGEAFF
TGTGCCAGCAGCTTAGATTTCGGAGGTGAAGCTTTCTTT
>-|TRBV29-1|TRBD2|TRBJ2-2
CSVARASGRANTGELFF
TGCAGCGTTGCTCGTGCTAGCGGGAGGGCCAACACCGGGGAGCTGTTTTTT
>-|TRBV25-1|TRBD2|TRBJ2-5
CASSESPERERLGQETQYF
TGTGCCAGCAGTGAATCTCCCGAGCGGGAGAGGTTGGGCCAAGAGACCCAGTACTTC
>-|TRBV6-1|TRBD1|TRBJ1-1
CATLDRGNTEAFF
TGTGCCACCTTAGACAGGGGGAACACTGAAGCTTTCTTT
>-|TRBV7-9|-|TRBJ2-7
CASSLLDGGPYEQYF
TGTGCCAGCAGCCTACTAGATGGAGGCCCCTACGAGCAGTACTTC
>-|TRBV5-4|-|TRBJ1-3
CASSLTAGNTIYF
TGTGCCAGCAGCCTGACAGCTGGAAACACCATATATTTT
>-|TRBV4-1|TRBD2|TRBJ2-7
CASSRGSGLAYEQYF
TGCGCCAGCAGCCGGGGCTCGGGACTAGCCTACGAGCAGTACTTC
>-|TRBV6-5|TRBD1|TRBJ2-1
CASSYGTEIYNEQFF
TGTGCCAGCAGTTACGGGACAGAAATCTACAATGAGCAGTTCTTC
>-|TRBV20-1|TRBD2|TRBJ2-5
CSARDVFVSGAKQETQYF
TGCAGTGCTAGAGACGTCTTCGTCAGCGGGGCCAAACAAGAGACCCAGTACTTC
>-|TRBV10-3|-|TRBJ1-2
CAISESKGLDGYTF
TGTGCCATCAGTGAGTCGAAGGGTTTGGATGGCTACACCTTC
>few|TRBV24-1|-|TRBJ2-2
CATKDFTGELFF
TGTGCCACCAAGGATTTCACCGGGGAGCTGTTTTTT
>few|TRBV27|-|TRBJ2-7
CASSSTGIEYF
TGTGCCAGCAGTTCAACGGGGATTGAGTACTTC
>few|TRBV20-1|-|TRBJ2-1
CSARPGSFYNEQFF
TGCAGTGCTAGGCCCGGGTCTTTTTACAATGAGCAGTTCTTC
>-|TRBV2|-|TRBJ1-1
CASTKRYEKTEAFF
TGTGCCAGCACCAAACGTTATGAGAAGACTGAAGCTTTCTTT
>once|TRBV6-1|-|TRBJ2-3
CASMEYSNKDTQYF
TGTGCCAGCATGGAGTACAGTAACAAAGATACGCAGTATTTT
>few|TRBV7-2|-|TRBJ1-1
CASSLGQANTEAFF
TGTGCCAGCAGCCTCGGTCAGGCTAACACTGAAGCTTTCTTT
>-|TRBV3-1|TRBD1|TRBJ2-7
CASSQSMTQGAYEQYF
TGTGCCAGCAGCCAGAGTATGACGCAGGGGGCCTACGAGCAGTACTTC
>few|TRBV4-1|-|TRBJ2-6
CASSQDSGANVLTF
TGCGCCAGCAGCCAGGACTCTGGGGCCAACGTCCTGACTTTC
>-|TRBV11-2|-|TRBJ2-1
CASSYLRDLNEQFF
TGTGCCAGCAGTTACCTCCGGGACCTCAATGAGCAGTTCTTC
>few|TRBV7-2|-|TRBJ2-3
CASSPELGITDTQYF
TGTGCCAGCAGCCCTGAGTTGGGGATCACAGATACGCAGTATTTT
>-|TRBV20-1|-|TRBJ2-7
CSARYPASYEQYF
TGCAGTGCTAGATACCCAGCGAGCTACGAGCAGTACTTC
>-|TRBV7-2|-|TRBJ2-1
CASSPRSSYNEQFF
TGTGCCAGCAGCCCCAGGAGCTCCTACAATGAGCAGTTCTTC
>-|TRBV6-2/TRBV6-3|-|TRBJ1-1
CASSYSAGEAFF
TGTGCCAGCAGTTATAGTGCAGGGGAAGCTTTCTTT
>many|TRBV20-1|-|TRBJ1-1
CSARPGPTEAFF
TGCAGTGCTAGACCGGGCCCCACTGAAGCTTTCTTT
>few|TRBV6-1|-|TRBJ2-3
CASSERGRTDTQYF
TGTGCCAGCAGTGAACGAGGGCGCACAGATACGCAGTATTTT
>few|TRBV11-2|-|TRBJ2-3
CASSLVHRTQYF
TGTGCCAGCAGCTTAGTACACCGTACGCAGTATTTT
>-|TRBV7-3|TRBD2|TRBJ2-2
CASSLAGVGTGELFF
TGTGCCAGCAGCCTAGCGGGAGTGGGCACCGGGGAGCTGTTTTTT
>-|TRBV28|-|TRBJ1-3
CASSLFQQRNTIYF
TGTGCCAGCAGTTTGTTCCAGCAAAGAAACACCATATATTTT
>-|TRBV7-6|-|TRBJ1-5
CASSLALDGNQPQHF
TGTGCCAGCAGCTTAGCGCTGGACGGCAATCAGCCCCAGCATTTT
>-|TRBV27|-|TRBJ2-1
CASSPRTSSYNEQFF
TGTGCCAGCAGTCCTCGGACAAGTTCCTACAATGAGCAGTTCTTC
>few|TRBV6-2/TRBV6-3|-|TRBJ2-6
CASSWGQWSSGANVLTF
TGTGCCAGCAGTTGGGGACAATGGAGCTCTGGGGCCAACGTCCTGACTTTC
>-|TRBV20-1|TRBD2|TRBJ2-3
CSATPGSGRWEDTQYF
TGCAGTGCCACCCCCGGTAGCGGGAGATGGGAAGATACGCAGTATTTT
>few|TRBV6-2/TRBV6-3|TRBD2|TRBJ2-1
CASSYSPGLPPYNEQFF
TGTGCCAGCAGTTACTCCCCGGGACTACCCCCCTACAATGAGCAGTTCTTC
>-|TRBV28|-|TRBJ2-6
CASSDPSSGANVLTF
TGTGCCAGCAGCGACCCCAGCTCTGGGGCCAACGTCCTGACTTTC
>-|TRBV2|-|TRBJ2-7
CASSIQGDEQYF
TGTGCCAGCAGTATACAGGGCGACGAGCAGTACTTC
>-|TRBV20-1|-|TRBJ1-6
CSARDLGNSPLHF
TGCAGTGCTAGAGATCTCGGGAATTCACCCCTCCACTTT
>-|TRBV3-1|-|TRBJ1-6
CASSQDLRANSPLHF
TGTGCCAGCAGCCAAGATCTTCGGGCTAATTCACCCCTCCACTTT
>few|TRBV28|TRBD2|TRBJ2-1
CASSQRRTSGYNEQFF
TGTGCCAGCAGCCAGCGTCGGACTAGCGGATACAATGAGCAGTTCTTC
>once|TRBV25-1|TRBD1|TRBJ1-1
CASIGTGQDMNTEAFF
TGTGCCAGCATAGGTACAGGACAGGATATGAACACTGAAGCTTTCTTT
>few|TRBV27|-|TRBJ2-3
CASALRRGTDTQYF
TGTGCCAGCGCCTTGAGAAGGGGGACAGATACGCAGTATTTT
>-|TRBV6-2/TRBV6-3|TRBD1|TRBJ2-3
CASSFGTGGFGTQYF
TGTGCCAGCAGTTTCGGGACAGGGGGCTTTGGTACGCAGTATTTT
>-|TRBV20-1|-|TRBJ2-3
CSATRGIEDTQYF
TGCAGTGCCACCCGAGGGATTGAGGATACGCAGTATTTT
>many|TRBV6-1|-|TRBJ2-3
CASRGDLIMDTQYF
TGTGCCAGCAGAGGGGATTTGATTATGGATACGCAGTATTTT
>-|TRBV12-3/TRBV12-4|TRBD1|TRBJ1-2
CASNTGGINGYTF
TGTGCCAGCAACACAGGGGGCATCAATGGCTACACCTTC
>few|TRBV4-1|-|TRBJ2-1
CASSQGRVMNEQFF
TGCGCCAGCAGCCAAGGCAGGGTAATGAATGAGCAGTTCTTC
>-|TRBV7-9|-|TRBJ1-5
CASSPPGPDQPQHF
TGTGCCAGCAGCCCCCCAGGGCCCGATCAGCCCCAGCATTTT
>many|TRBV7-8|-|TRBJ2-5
CASSREETQYF
TGTGCCAGCAGCAGAGAAGAGACCCAGTACTTC
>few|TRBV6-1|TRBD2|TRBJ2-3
CASLRAGAGDTQYF
TGTGCCAGCTTGAGAGCGGGGGCTGGAGATACGCAGTATTTT
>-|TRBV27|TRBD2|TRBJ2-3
CASSPGLSITDTQYF
TGTGCCAGCAGTCCGGGACTATCAATCACAGATACGCAGTATTTT
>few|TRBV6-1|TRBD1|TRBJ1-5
CASTEDREDQPQHF
TGTGCCAGCACCGAGGACAGGGAGGATCAGCCCCAGCATTTT
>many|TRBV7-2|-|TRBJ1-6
CASSLSGDKSPLHF
TGTGCCAGCAGCTTATCAGGGGACAAGTCACCCCTCCACTTT
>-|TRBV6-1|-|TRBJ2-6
CASRPGTSGANVLTF
TGTGCCAGCAGGCCCGGAACCTCTGGGGCCAACGTCCTGACTTTC
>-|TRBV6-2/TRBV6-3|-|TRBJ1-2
CASSYGTGAPGYTF
TGTGCCAGCAGTTACGGGACGGGGGCGCCTGGCTACACCTTC